The next 9 T cell receptor beta chains were all read from a single sample in a study of esophageal squamous cell carcinoma under preoperative chemotherapy. Time point described: before preoperative PTX-NDP chemotherapy. TCRdb re-derived calls from the PCR reads in MiXCR, one entry per CDR3 protein. This table has fewer than 16,000 distinct CDR3 sequences, approximately 57% appearing once. Sampling was done from a patient given preoperative chemotherapy. All receptors come from a human donor with esophageal squamous cell carcinoma. The donor label of this sample is uncertain.

This sequence joins TRBV6-5 and TRBJ2-1, with 9 bases identical to TRBD1. CDR3 length: 15 amino acids. Germline V gene lookup returns CDR1 MNHEY and CDR2 SVGAGI. Germline trimming cut 0 bases from V and 10 bases from J; bases unmatched to any gene: 7. The DNA of the CDR3 is TGTGCCAGCAGTTACTCGACAGGGGGGAAGAACGAGCAGTTCTTC. Translation: CASSYSTGGKNEQFF.

Of note for this clonotype: Sequence at one end of the junction differs from germline and may be a read error. The rearrangement uses TRBV10-3 and TRBJ2-3, with D tentatively TRBD2 (7 bases). Germline CDR1 ENHRY, CDR2 SYGVKD. This CDR3 has 14 residues. CDR3 protein: CAGVGGRDTDTQYF. DNA of the CDR3: TGTGCGGGGGTCGGGGGGCGGGACACAGATACGCAGTATTTC.

This clonotype has a handful of counts. The chain has TRBV27 and TRBJ1-1; D call uncertain. The CDR3 runs 13 residues. V lost 3 bases and J lost 8, with 13 bases in between. Germline V gene data show CDR1 as MNHEY and CDR2 as SMNVEV (reference sequence). CDR3 nucleotides: TGTGCCAGCAGTTTCACCGGGCAGACAGAAGCTTTCTTT. Its protein is CASSFTGQTEAFF.

This clonotype has just a few counts. This sequence joins TRBV27 and TRBJ1-6; no clear D gene. Looked up from germline, CDR1 is MNHEY and CDR2 is SMNVEV (reference sequence). Trimming stripped 7 bases from V and 1 base from J, with 5 bases between. The CDR3 is made up of 13 amino acids. The CDR3 sequence: CASTDSYNSPLHF. CDR3 bases: TGTGCCAGCACAGATTCCTATAATTCACCCCTCCACTTT.

In this sample, this clonotype turned up many times. The chain couples TRBV27 to TRBJ1-1; no firm D call. The CDR3 sequence is 15 residues long. The V end lost 0 bases, the J end lost 0 bases, and 8 bases lay between the germline ends. Per germline, CDR1 MNHEY and CDR2 SMNVEV (reference sequence). CDR3 amino acids: CASSLSTALNTEAFF. DNA of the CDR3: TGTGCCAGCAGTTTATCGACGGCCTTGAACACTGAAGCTTTCTTT.

This clonotype has a single count. V gene TRBV6-8 combines with J gene TRBJ2-4; maybe TRBD1 (6 bases). Trimming cost V 9 bases and J 13 bases, with 28 bases left between them. This CDR3 is built from 15 residues. CDR1 is MNHGY and CDR2 is SAAAGT in the germline V gene. This CDR3 reads CARSPCWGRTDTQYF. The CDR3, as DNA: TGTGCCAGGAGTCCCTGCTGGGGGCGAACAGATACGCAGTACTTC.

This clonotype was observed at least ten times. The chain joins TRBV27 to TRBJ2-1; 8 bases line up with TRBD2. The J call could be wrong; TRBJ2-7 is a better fit for the DNA end. This CDR3 is built from 14 residues. Germline assignment: CDR1 MNHEY and CDR2 SMNVEV (reference sequence). This chain's CDR3 is CASSAGGTYNEQYF. DNA for the CDR3: TGTGCCAGCAGTGCGGGAGGAACCTACAATGAGCAGTACTTC.

This clonotype came up a few times. The rearrangement links TRBV6-1 to TRBJ2-1; TRBD1 matches 10 bases. CDR1 and CDR2 (germline): MNHNS, SASEGT. The CDR3 is 16 amino acids. J lost 13 bases, V lost 0 bases, and 12 bases had no gene match. This chain's CDR3 is CASSEAQTGGQETQFF. CDR3 coding DNA: TGTGCCAGCAGTGAAGCCCAGACAGGGGGCCAAGAGACCCAGTTCTTC.

DNA of the CDR3: TGTGCCAGCTGTAGGACAGGAGCCCTCTACGAGCAGTTCTTC. Protein: CASCRTGALYEQFF. V and J are TRBV6-4 and TRBJ2-1; 7 nucleotides agree with TRBD1. With 8 bases clipped from V and 10 bases from J, the junction kept 14 bases outside the gene matches. CDR3 size: 14 residues. The germline gives CDR1 MRHNA, CDR2 SNTAGT.